This T cell receptor beta chain was captured in a study of neurological immune-mediated disorders. Per sequencing run, 15-18 subjects together gave over 190 million TCR-beta sequences. TCRdb called the 5' RACE reads again in MiXCR, with one record for every CDR3 protein. Of fewer than 40,000 distinct CDR3 sequences listed, approximately 4.3% are singletons. Germline V gene sequence: CDR1 DFQATT, CDR2 SNEGSKA (reference sequence). J gave up 4 bases and V 3 bases, and 4 bases lay outside the gene matches. The CDR3 sequence is 14 residues long. The table lists this clonotype with many counts. Volunteers at a blood bank in Maryland, USA, were the healthy controls.

This chain connects TRBV20-1 to TRBJ1-5; 9 bases agree with TRBD1. The clonotype was recovered from a man aged 18 to 29 in good health. The sequenced material came from PBMCs. CDR3 region: CSARSGTGNQPQHF. For the CDR3, the DNA is TGCAGTGCTAGGTCCGGGACAGGGAATCAGCCCCAGCATTTT.